Shown below are 4 T cell receptor beta chains from a single sample sequenced in a study of HIV-infected children after antiretroviral therapy interruption. The TCR library was built from RNA with a 3' RACE protocol and unique molecular identifiers. TCRdb called the 3' RACE reads again in MiXCR, with one record for every CDR3 protein. Here the sample spans about 40,000 distinct CDR3 sequences, about 6% being singletons. Specified treatment: PENTA 11 planned treatment interruption arm or continuous ART arm. The specimen was CD45RA+ CD4+ T cells from PBMCs, pooled from several time points, collected from a donor given antiretroviral therapy, either interrupted or continuous. Subset meaning: naive CD4+ CD45RA+ CD45RO- T cells. The receptors here all came from a pool of human donors with HIV.

The chain carries TRBV25-1 and TRBJ2-3; D unclear. Germline V gene data show CDR1 as MGHDK and CDR2 as SYGVNS. This CDR3 comprises 13 residues. V was shortened by 2 bases and J by 2 bases, with 5 bases between the two germline ends. The CDR3 reads CASSEGNTDTQYF. DNA for the CDR3: TGTGCCAGCAGTGAAGGTAACACAGATACGCAGTATTTT. Drawing the rest from reference TRBV25-1 and TRBJ2-3, the complete variable domain is EADIYQTPRYLVIGTGKKITLECSQTMGHDKMYWYQQDPGMELHLIHYSYGVNSTEKGDLSSESTVSRIRTEHFPLTLESARPSHTSQYLCASSEGNTDTQYFGPGTRLTVL.

This clonotype occurred a few times. The chain links TRBV20-1 to TRBJ2-1, with TRBD2 matching over 14 bases. Germline V gene data show CDR1 as DFQATT and CDR2 as SNEGSKA (reference sequence). The CDR3 runs 18 residues. Germline trimming cut 0 bases from V and 4 bases from J; bases unmatched to any gene: 8. CDR3 amino acids: CSARDRARLAGGYNEQFF. CDR3 coding DNA: TGCAGTGCTAGAGATAGGGCCAGACTAGCGGGAGGGTACAATGAGCAGTTCTTC.

This clonotype was recorded many times. The chain recombines TRBV9 with TRBJ1-1, with 7 bases identical to TRBD1. Trimming took 0 bases from V and 0 from J; bases not matched to a gene: 5. The CDR3 sequence is 16 residues long. Germline loops: CDR1 SGDLS, CDR2 YYNGEE. The CDR3 DNA sequence: TGTGCCAGCAGCGTAGGGACAGGCGAAATGAACACTGAAGCTTTCTTT. Its protein product is CASSVGTGEMNTEAFF.

There are many counts of this clonotype. The rearrangement joins TRBV6-1 to TRBJ2-7; tentatively, D is TRBD1 or TRBD2 (6 bases each). Germline CDR1 reads MNHNS; CDR2 reads SASEGT. There are 15 residues in the CDR3. V was clipped by 1 base and J by 2 bases, with 12 bases between them. The chain's CDR3 is CASSEVGGFTYEQYF. The CDR3 DNA reads TGTGCCAGCAGTGAAGTCGGGGGCTTCACCTACGAGCAGTACTTC.